The TCR beta chain described here comes from a study of blood T cell repertoires in COVID-19. Study information: Material from acute and convalescent COVID-19 was sourced from the United States, Italy and Spain. T cells, B-cell-depleted T cells, or PBMCs provided the cDNA or gDNA that served as material.

TCRdb's copy holds only in-frame clones and misses some; the assay was immunoSEQ multiplex PCR. The sample shows 110,000 or so clones, 82% of them seen only once. Germline V CDR1 and CDR2: SGHRS, YFSETQ. The V and J ends lost 4 bases and 6 bases respectively, with 13 bases between them. CDR3 length: 14 amino acids. The sample consisted of peripheral blood. The chain has TRBV5-1 and TRBJ2-2; the D gene is possibly TRBD1 (5 bases). The sequence was obtained from a woman older than 75 with acute or convalescent COVID-19. The CDR3 nucleotides are TGCGCCAGCAGCATGCTCAGGGATGCCGGGGAGCTGTTTTTT. Translating gives CASSMLRDAGELFF.